This TCR beta chain was recorded in a study of radiation and T cells in renal cell carcinoma. Regarding this clone: The antigen is undetermined.

The time point here: blood 4 weeks post-SBRT, at nephrectomy. As to treatment: 15 Gy SBRT to primary tumor, nephrectomy 4 weeks later. Nephrectomy followed 15 Gy stereotactic body radiation by 4 weeks. Clear cell pathology was present in this patient's renal cell carcinoma. Germline-derived CDR1 and CDR2 are LNHDA and SQIVND (reference sequence). The CDR3 runs to 15 residues. Trimming shortened V by 3 bases and J by 0 bases, and 10 bases separated the two germline ends. Method: immunoSEQ multiplex PCR; TCRdb's copy keeps in-frame clones and lacks some. The data show approximately 90,000 clones, with roughly 80% seen just once and just under 9.5% held by the top ten. The study's findings and limits: Baseline intratumoral clonotype presence is unknown without pretreatment biopsies. Top tumor clonotypes rose in blood 2 weeks post-radiation, then contracted.

The chain employs TRBV19 and TRBJ2-3; the D gene could be TRBD1 or TRBD2 (5 bases each). This TCR derives from a man in his fifties or sixties with renal cell carcinoma. Sequencing was performed on blood, taken from a patient whose treatment included radiotherapy and nephrectomy. The CDR3 DNA is TGTGCCAGTAGTATGGGGGTCGCTAGCACAGATACGCAGTATTTT. This translates into CASSMGVASTDTQYF.